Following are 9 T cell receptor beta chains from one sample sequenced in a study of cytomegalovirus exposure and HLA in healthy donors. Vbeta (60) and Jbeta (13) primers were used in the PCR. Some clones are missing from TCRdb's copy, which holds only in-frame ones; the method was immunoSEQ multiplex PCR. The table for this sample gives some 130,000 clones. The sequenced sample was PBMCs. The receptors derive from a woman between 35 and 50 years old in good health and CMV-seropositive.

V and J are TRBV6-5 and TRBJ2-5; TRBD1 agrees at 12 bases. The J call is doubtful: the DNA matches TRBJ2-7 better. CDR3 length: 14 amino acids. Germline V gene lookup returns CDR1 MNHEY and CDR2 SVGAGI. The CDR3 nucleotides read TGTGCCAGCAGTACCCGGGACAGGGGGCGCGAGCAGTACTTC. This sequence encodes CASSTRDRGREQYF.

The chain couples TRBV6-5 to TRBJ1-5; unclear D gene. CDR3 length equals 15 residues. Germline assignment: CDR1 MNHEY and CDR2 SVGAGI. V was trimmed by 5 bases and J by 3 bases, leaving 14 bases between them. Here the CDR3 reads CASSRGKQYNQPQHF. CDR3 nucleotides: TGTGCCAGCAGTCGAGGAAAGCAATACAATCAGCCCCAGCATTTT.

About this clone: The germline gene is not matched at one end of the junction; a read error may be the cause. CDR3 coding DNA: TGTGCCAGTAGTATACCCCAGCGGAGTTCGAACACCGGGAAGCTGTTTTTT. Its protein is CASSIPQRSSNTGKLFF. This chain links TRBV19 with TRBJ2-2; TRBD2 might be the D (5 bases). The CDR3 contains 17 residues. Germline CDR1 and CDR2: LNHDA and SQIVND (reference sequence).

The CDR3 is CASSPTGIRNYGYTF. Here the CDR3 DNA reads TGTGCCAGCAGTCCGACAGGGATTCGCAACTATGGCTACACCTTC. The genes are TRBV5-6 and TRBJ1-2; 7 bases align to TRBD1. Germline V gene lookup returns CDR1 SGHDT and CDR2 YYEEEE. Trimming removed 5 bases from V and 2 bases from J; junction bases left unmatched: 9. CDR3 length: 15 residues. The whole variable domain, remainder taken from reference TRBV5-6 and TRBJ1-2, is DAGVTQSPTHLIKTRGQQVTLRCSPKSGHDTVSWYQQALGQGPQFIFQYYEEEERQRGNFPDRFSGHQFPNYSSELNVNALLLGDSALYLCASSPTGIRNYGYTFGSGTRLTVV.

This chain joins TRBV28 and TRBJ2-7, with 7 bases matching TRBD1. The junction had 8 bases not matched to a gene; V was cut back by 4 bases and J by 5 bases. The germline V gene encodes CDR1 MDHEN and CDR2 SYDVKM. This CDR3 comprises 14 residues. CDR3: CASSSSQGSHEQYF. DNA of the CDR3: TGTGCCAGCAGTTCATCACAGGGGTCCCACGAGCAGTACTTC.

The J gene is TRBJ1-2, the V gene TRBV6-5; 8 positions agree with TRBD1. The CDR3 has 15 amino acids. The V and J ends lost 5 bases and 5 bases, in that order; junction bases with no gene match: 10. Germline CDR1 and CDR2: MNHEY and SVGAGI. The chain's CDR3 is CASSRQGRQQYGYTF. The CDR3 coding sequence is TGTGCCAGCAGTAGACAGGGGCGGCAACAGTATGGCTACACCTTC.

CDR3 loop: CASSLAQATGNEQYF. As DNA, the CDR3 is TGTGCCAGCAGCTTAGCGCAAGCGACAGGGAACGAGCAGTACTTC. The genes are TRBV7-2 and TRBJ2-7, with 7 bases identical to TRBD1. Germline V gene data show CDR1 as SGHTA and CDR2 as FQGNSA. V lost 0 bases and J lost 5; bases outside the gene matches: 7. This CDR3 spans 15 amino acids.

CDR3 protein: CASSPTSGRPANTGELFF. For the CDR3, the DNA is TGTGCCAGCAGCCCAACTAGCGGGAGGCCGGCGAACACCGGGGAGCTGTTTTTT. The chain is built from TRBV5-8 and TRBJ2-2; 12 nucleotides align to TRBD2. With V trimmed by 4 bases and J by 0 bases, 7 bases remained unmatched. The CDR3 is 18 amino acids. Looked up from germline, CDR1 is SGHTS and CDR2 is YDEGEE.

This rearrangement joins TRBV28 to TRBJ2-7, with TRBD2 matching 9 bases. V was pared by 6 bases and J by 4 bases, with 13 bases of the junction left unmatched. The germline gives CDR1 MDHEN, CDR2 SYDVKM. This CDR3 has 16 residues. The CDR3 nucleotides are TGTGCCAGCAGGTCCCTGGCGGGAGGGCCAAGGTACGAGCAGTACTTC. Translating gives CASRSLAGGPRYEQYF.